The next 24 T cell receptor beta chains were all read from a single sample in a study of blood T cells in healthy people across ages. Combining a sample-barcoded 5' primer with a J-beta primer mix, a second PCR ran for roughly 7 to 12 cycles. Using its own MiXCR run on the 5' RACE reads, TCRdb lists one record per CDR3 protein. This table has about 1.6 million distinct CDR3 sequences, around 36% appearing once. The sequencing sample was made of blood. The receptors shown here come from a woman aged 25 to 45 in good health.

The chain carries TRBV25-1 and TRBJ2-3; 10 nucleotides line up with TRBD1. The CDR3 has 17 residues. Germline lookup yields CDR1 MGHDK and CDR2 SYGVNS. After removal of 5 bases from V and 6 bases from J, the junction contained 14 bases not matched to a gene. The CDR3 DNA is TGTGCCAGCAGTATCTTTCCGGGACAGGGGAAGGAGGATACGCAGTATTTT. It translates to CASSIFPGQGKEDTQYF.

This clonotype was observed a handful of times. The chain joins TRBV15 to TRBJ2-3; 11 nucleotides agree with TRBD2. The J segment lost 0 bases and the V segment lost 2 bases, leaving 10 bases of the junction unmatched. The CDR3 length is 19 residues. From germline, CDR1 is LNHNV and CDR2 YYDKDF (reference sequence). In DNA form, the CDR3 reads TGTGCCACCAGCAGATTCACTAGCGGGGGTCGAACTAGCACAGATACGCAGTATTTT. Its translation: CATSRFTSGGRTSTDTQYF.

The sample holds many counts of this clonotype. As DNA, the CDR3 is TGCAGTGCTTTCTCAGGGGCCCCCTCCTACGAGCAGTACTTC. This sequence encodes CSAFSGAPSYEQYF. The chain uses TRBV20-1 and TRBJ2-7; the D gene is possibly TRBD1 (6 bases). This CDR3 is built from 14 residues. The V end lost 5 bases, the J end lost 0 bases, and 14 bases lay between the germline ends. CDR1 and CDR2 (germline): DFQATT, SNEGSKA (reference sequence).

In this sample, this clonotype turned up once. The gene calls are TRBV19 and TRBJ2-7; D is perhaps TRBD1 (5 bases). The CDR3 spans 14 residues. The V end was cut by 6 bases, the J end by 4 bases, with 16 bases between. Germline loops: CDR1 LNHDA, CDR2 SQIVND (reference sequence). The CDR3 spells CASSLRDRRYEQYF. Here the CDR3 DNA reads TGTGCCAGTAGCCTGCGAGACAGAAGATACGAGCAGTACTTC.

This clonotype was observed a few times. This chain uses TRBV20-1 with TRBJ1-2, with D possibly TRBD1 on 6 matching bases. The V end was cut by 5 bases, the J end by 0 bases, with 19 bases between. Germline CDR1 is DFQATT and CDR2 is SNEGSKA (reference sequence). CDR3 length: 16 residues. DNA for the CDR3: TGCAGTGCTCAGGGGCTCGGTTGGACAGCTAACTATGGCTACACCTTC. Translated: CSAQGLGWTANYGYTF.

A few counts support this clonotype. V gene TRBV7-9 combines with J gene TRBJ1-2; TRBD1 matches 8 bases. V dropped 0 bases and J dropped 7; count of bases not matched to a gene: 1. This CDR3 region has 13 residues. The germline V gene encodes CDR1 SEHNR and CDR2 FQNEAQ (reference sequence). DNA of the CDR3: TGTGCCAGCAGCTTAGCGACAGGGGTTGGCTACACCTTC. As protein: CASSLATGVGYTF.

In its sample, this clonotype was seen many times. This chain connects TRBV27 to TRBJ2-1; D is perhaps TRBD2 (6 bases). The CDR3 runs to 12 residues. CDR1 and CDR2 (germline): MNHEY, SMNVEV (reference sequence). Trimming left V 8 bases short and J 9 bases short, with 14 bases between. DNA of the CDR3: TGTGCCAGCTGGGAGGTAAATAGTGAGCAGTTCTTC. As protein: CASWEVNSEQFF.

V gene TRBV5-1 combines with J gene TRBJ2-1; 15 bases agree with TRBD2. J lost 13 bases, V lost 4 bases, and 6 bases had no gene match. The CDR3 has 14 amino acids. Germline values: CDR1 SGHRS, CDR2 YFSETQ. This chain's CDR3 is CASSRGLAGGPQFF. In nucleotides, the CDR3 is TGCGCCAGCAGCAGAGGACTAGCGGGGGGGCCTCAGTTCTTC.

This clonotype was seen more than once but under ten times. V and J are TRBV12-5 and TRBJ2-1, with D unclear. The ends were cut back, 2 bases at V and 15 bases at J, with 17 bases in the middle. The CDR3 runs 13 residues. Germline CDR1 and CDR2: LGHNT and FRNRAP. The CDR3 DNA sequence: TGTGCTAGTGGTTTGTCGTCGGCGCCCCAGCGGTTCTTC. Its translation is CASGLSSAPQRFF.

This CDR3 reads CAISEGQSGELFF. The CDR3 bases are TGTGCCATCAGTGAGGGACAGTCCGGGGAGCTGTTTTTT. This sequence joins TRBV10-3 and TRBJ2-2; possibly TRBD1 for D (6 bases). Trimming took 2 bases from V and 6 from J, leaving 7 bases between them. CDR1 ENHRY and CDR2 SYGVKD come from the germline V gene. CDR3 length equals 13 residues.

This clonotype was seen more than once but under ten times. The chain uses TRBV13 and TRBJ2-5, with TRBD2 matching 7 bases. CDR3 length: 15 residues. V dropped 1 base and J dropped 3; count of bases not matched to a gene: 5. In germline, CDR1 is PRHDT, CDR2 FYEKMQ (reference sequence). The CDR3 DNA is TGTGCCAGCAGCTTAGCGGGAGGTGCCAAAGAGACCCAGTACTTC. This encodes CASSLAGGAKETQYF.

The V and J genes are TRBV6-1 and TRBJ2-7, with a tentative D call TRBD1 (7 bases). V lost 1 base and J lost 10, with 20 bases in between. The CDR3 covers 15 residues. Germline loops: CDR1 MNHNS, CDR2 SASEGT. The CDR3 nucleotides read TGTGCCAGCAGTGAAGTGTCAGGGGGGCCCGGCGAACAGTACTTC. Amino acids: CASSEVSGGPGEQYF.

V is TRBV4-1 and J is TRBJ2-4; perhaps TRBD1 as D (6 bases). The CDR3 spans 16 residues. Germline CDR1 and CDR2: MGHRA and YSYEKL. V shed 3 bases and J shed 13 bases, with 25 bases lying between them. CDR3 in DNA: TGCGCCAGCAGCCAGCAAGAGATCGGCAGGGGACACGGGCAGTACTTC. Protein product: CASSQQEIGRGHGQYF.

The chain uses TRBV21-1 and TRBJ1-2. TRBV21-1 has pseudogene status. This CDR3 is 15 amino acids long. The CDR3 region has the DNA TGTGCCAGCAGTCATGACTCGGGGACTCGCTATGGCTACACCTTC. As protein: CASSHDSGTRYGYTF.

This clonotype was seen many times. CDR3 amino acids: CSAALAKDEQFF. The CDR3 DNA sequence: TGCAGTGCTGCCCTAGCGAAAGATGAGCAGTTCTTC. The chain is built from TRBV20-1 and TRBJ2-1; weak D call: TRBD2 (6 bases). The ends were cut back, 5 bases at V and 8 bases at J, with 13 bases in the middle. The CDR3 is made up of 12 amino acids. Germline-derived CDR1 and CDR2 are DFQATT and SNEGSKA (reference sequence).

Remarks on this clonotype: One end of the junction is discordant with germline, which a read error may explain. This chain connects TRBV27 to TRBJ2-2; D is perhaps TRBD2 (5 bases). The CDR3 is 12 amino acids. The germline V gene encodes CDR1 MNHEY and CDR2 SMNVEV (reference sequence). The CDR3 DNA sequence: TGTGCCAGCAGTTCCTACACCGGGGAGCGGTTTTTT. It specifies CASSSYTGERFF.

Remarks on this clonotype: A much more abundant neighbour one base away suggests this may be a read error. The chain couples TRBV29-1 to TRBJ2-7; D is tentatively TRBD1 or TRBD2 (6 bases each). CDR1 is SQVTM, CDR2 ANQGSEA, per germline. Deletions cut 7 bases from V and 2 bases from J, with 18 bases between. CDR3 size: 14 residues. The CDR3 sequence: CSAISGDNPYEQYF. The CDR3 DNA sequence: TGCAGCGCTATTTCGGGGGACAACCCCTACGAGCAGTACTTC.

In regard to this clonotype: An end of the junction does not agree with germline; a read error may underlie this. The chain is built from TRBV9 and TRBJ2-7; a possible D gene is TRBD1 (5 bases). This CDR3 has 14 amino acids. Germline loops: CDR1 SGDLS, CDR2 YYNGEE. The CDR3 loop is CASSLRQKADRLEF. Written as DNA, the CDR3 is TGTGCCAGCAGCTTAAGACAGAAGGCTGATCGATTGGAATTC.

This clonotype turned up a few times. The rearrangement uses TRBV4-1 and TRBJ2-4; the D gene is possibly TRBD1 (6 bases). With 0 bases removed from V and 3 bases from J, the gap between germline ends came to 18 bases. Per the germline V gene, CDR1 is MGHRA and CDR2 is YSYEKL. The CDR3 is 18 residues long. The CDR3 sequence is CASSQDLGAVYDKNIQYF. The CDR3 bases are TGCGCCAGCAGCCAAGATTTGGGGGCGGTTTACGACAAAAACATTCAGTACTTC.

Note on this clonotype: A junction boundary mismatches the germline segment, possibly from a read error. The chain joins TRBV5-1 to TRBJ2-5; D is ambiguous. The better agreement between TRBJ2-7 and the DNA end casts doubt on the J call. The CDR3 spans 14 residues. In germline, CDR1 is SGHRS, CDR2 YFSETQ. This chain's CDR3 is CDSSYRVPSDEQYF. The CDR3 DNA reads as TGCGACAGCAGCTACCGGGTCCCTTCGGACGAGCAGTACTTC.

J is TRBJ2-2 and V is TRBV6-2 or TRBV6-3; D may be TRBD1 or TRBD2 (5 bases each). Between the trimmed V and J ends, which lost 6 bases and 6 bases, there was a span of 17 bases. Germline assignment: CDR1 MNHEY and CDR2 SVGEGT. This CDR3 is 15 amino acids long. The CDR3 DNA follows: TGTGCCAGCAGACCCGGGACCCTCGTCGCCGGGGAGCTGTTTTTT. Translated, it gives CASRPGTLVAGELFF.

This clonotype has only a few counts. The chain uses TRBV20-1 and TRBJ2-1; TRBD2 matches 9 bases. With V trimmed by 0 bases and J by 6 bases, 15 bases remained unmatched. The CDR3 sequence is 18 residues long. The germline gives CDR1 DFQATT, CDR2 SNEGSKA (reference sequence). The DNA of the CDR3 is TGCAGTGCTAGAGATGGGAGGGGTGGGCTAGCGGGACTCAATGAGCAGTTCTTC. It yields the protein CSARDGRGGLAGLNEQFF.

V usage is TRBV6-1 and J usage is TRBJ2-6; 8 bases map to TRBD2. The CDR3 covers 17 residues. Germline assignment: CDR1 MNHNS and CDR2 SASEGT. The junction had 8 bases not matched to a gene; V was cut back by 6 bases and J by 1 base. Here the CDR3 reads CASRVLAVLSGANVLTF. CDR3 nucleotides: TGTGCCAGCAGAGTACTAGCGGTATTATCTGGGGCCAACGTCCTGACTTTC.

This clonotype was counted a few times. The chain is built from TRBV5-1 and TRBJ2-5; TRBD1 is a possible D gene (6 bases). V was shortened by 4 bases and J by 2 bases, with 12 bases between the two germline ends. This CDR3 contains 14 residues. Germline loops: CDR1 SGHRS, CDR2 YFSETQ. CDR3 amino acids: CASSPGHLQETQYF. As DNA, the CDR3 is TGCGCCAGCAGCCCGGGACACCTTCAAGAGACCCAGTACTTC.